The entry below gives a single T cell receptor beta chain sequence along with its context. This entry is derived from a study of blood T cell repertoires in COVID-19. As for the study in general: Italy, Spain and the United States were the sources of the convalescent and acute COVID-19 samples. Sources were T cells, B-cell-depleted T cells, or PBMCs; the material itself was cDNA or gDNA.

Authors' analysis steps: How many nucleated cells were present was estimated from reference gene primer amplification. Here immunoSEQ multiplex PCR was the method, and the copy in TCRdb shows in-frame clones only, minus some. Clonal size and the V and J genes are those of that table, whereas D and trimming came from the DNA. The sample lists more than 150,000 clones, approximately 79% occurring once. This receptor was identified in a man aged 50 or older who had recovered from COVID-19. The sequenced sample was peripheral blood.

DNA of the CDR3: TGCAGCGTTGTTCCGCAGGGGGATGGCACAGATACGCAGTATTTT. Translated: CSVVPQGDGTDTQYF. The chain couples TRBV29-1 to TRBJ2-3; 7 nucleotides align to TRBD1. The CDR3 has 15 amino acids. Germline CDR1 reads SQVTM; CDR2 reads ANQGSEA. Trimming at V came to 4 bases and at J to 1 base, leaving 8 bases not matched to a gene.